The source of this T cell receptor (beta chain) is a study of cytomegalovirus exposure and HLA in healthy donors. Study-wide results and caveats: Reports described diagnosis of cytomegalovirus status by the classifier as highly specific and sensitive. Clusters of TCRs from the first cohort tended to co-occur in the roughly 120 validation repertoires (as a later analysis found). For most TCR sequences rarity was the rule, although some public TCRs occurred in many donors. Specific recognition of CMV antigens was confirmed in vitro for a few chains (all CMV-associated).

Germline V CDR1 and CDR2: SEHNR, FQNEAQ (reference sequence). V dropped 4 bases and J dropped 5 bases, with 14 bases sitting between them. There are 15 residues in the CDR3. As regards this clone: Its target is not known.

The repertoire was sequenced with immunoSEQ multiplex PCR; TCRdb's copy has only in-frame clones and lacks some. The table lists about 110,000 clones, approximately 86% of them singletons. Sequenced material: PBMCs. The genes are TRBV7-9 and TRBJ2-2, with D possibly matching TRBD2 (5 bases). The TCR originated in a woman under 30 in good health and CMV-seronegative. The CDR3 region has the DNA TGTGCCAGCAGCTCGGCGGCTAGCTGGACCGGGGAGCTGTTTTTT. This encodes CASSSAASWTGELFF.